This TCR beta chain was recorded in a study of blood T cells in healthy people across ages. The study drew donors from healthy Caucasian individuals in Russia aged about 6 to 100. Germline values: CDR1 SGHTA, CDR2 FQGTGA. With 4 bases removed from V and 7 bases from J, the gap between germline ends came to 11 bases. The CDR3 is 14 residues long. This clonotype has a handful of counts. Its specificity is not known. Alongside a J-beta primer mix, a sample-barcoded 5' primer served in a second PCR lasting 7 to 11 cycles. Each CDR3 protein is one row after TCRdb ran MiXCR on the 5' RACE reads. There are about 1 million distinct CDR3 sequences in the sample; about 25% occur only once, and less than 0.75% lies in the top ten. Notes on the study in general: Diversity of TCR beta correlated strongly with naive T cell percentage. Diversity figures based on one million T cells were deemed too low. Significant beta diversity loss was already apparent by age approximately 36, declining roughly linearly.

These data were likewise used in another study, on T cells of mothers and their children.

The source material was blood. The source is a girl under 10 years old in good health. The chain recombines TRBV7-3 with TRBJ1-6; D is undetermined. This CDR3 reads CASSYEGGNSPLHF. The CDR3 coding sequence is TGTGCCAGCAGCTATGAAGGTGGGAATTCACCCCTCCACTTT.